The 18 T cell receptor beta chains given below trace back to one sample, sequenced in a study of blood T cells in healthy people across ages. Primed by a sample-barcoded 5' primer and a J-beta primer mix, a second PCR proceeded for about 6 to 12 cycles. TCRdb reprocessed the 5' RACE reads via MiXCR and lists one record per CDR3 protein. The repertoire includes approximately 1,000,000 distinct CDR3 sequences, around two fifths of them detected once, and roughly 13% sits in the top ten. The sequenced sample was blood. The origin of the receptors is a man aged 18 to 29 in good health.

The chain recombines TRBV5-5 with TRBJ2-1; 9 bases are a match to TRBD1. The J call may be in error: the DNA end matches TRBJ2-7 better. This CDR3 is 14 amino acids long. The germline CDR1 and CDR2 sequences are SGHKS and YYEKEE (reference sequence). In nucleotides, the CDR3 is TGTGCCAGCAGCAGGACAGGGGCCTACAATGAGCAGTACTTC. Translated, it gives CASSRTGAYNEQYF.

This chain connects TRBV7-2 to TRBJ1-2; D may be TRBD1 (6 bases). V was cut by 1 base and J by 3 bases, with 21 bases left in between. Germline assignment: CDR1 SGHTA and CDR2 FQGNSA. CDR3 length equals 18 residues. In nucleotides, the CDR3 is TGTGCCAGCAGCTTAGGACCGGGACAAAGGGGTGTTCACTATGGCTACACCTTC. Translated, it gives CASSLGPGQRGVHYGYTF.

The gene calls are TRBV20-1 and TRBJ2-1; 10 nucleotides match TRBD1. The J call is in doubt because the DNA end fits TRBJ2-7 better. The CDR3 is made up of 15 amino acids. Germline-derived CDR1 and CDR2 are DFQATT and SNEGSKA (reference sequence). CDR3 loop: CSASHRQGAYNEQYF. The CDR3 coding sequence is TGCAGTGCTAGTCATCGACAGGGGGCTTACAATGAGCAGTACTTC.

The rearrangement links TRBV20-1 to TRBJ2-2; D is perhaps TRBD2 (6 bases). CDR1 is DFQATT and CDR2 is SNEGSKA in the germline V gene (reference sequence). This CDR3 is 17 amino acids long. The ends were cut back, 2 bases at V and 5 bases at J, with 21 bases in the middle. The CDR3 reads CSARKNGSAQWTGELFF. The CDR3 nucleotides read TGCAGTGCTAGAAAAAACGGGAGCGCTCAGTGGACCGGGGAGCTGTTTTTT.

A note on this clonotype: Mismatch with germline at one junction end may stem from a read error. This chain uses TRBV6-1 with TRBJ2-3; 16 positions match TRBD2. CDR3 length: 21 amino acids. Germline V CDR1 and CDR2: MNHNS, SASEGT. CDR3 protein: CASSDPPQGTSGGARPDKQYF. CDR3 DNA sequence: TGTGCCAGCAGTGACCCTCCACAGGGGACTAGCGGGGGGGCACGCCCAGATAAGCAGTATTTT.

The chain joins TRBV5-1 to TRBJ2-1, with D possibly TRBD1 on 5 matching bases. This CDR3 contains 14 residues. Trimming shortened V by 2 bases and J by 6 bases, and 12 bases separated the two germline ends. The germline CDR1 and CDR2 sequences are SGHRS and YFSETQ. The CDR3 protein is CASSFAGPSNEQFF. The CDR3 nucleotides read TGCGCCAGCAGCTTCGCAGGGCCTTCCAATGAGCAGTTCTTC.

The chain recombines TRBV20-1 with TRBJ2-5, with 11 bases identical to TRBD2. V dropped 1 base and J dropped 7; count of bases not matched to a gene: 8. Germline CDR1 is DFQATT and CDR2 is SNEGSKA (reference sequence). This CDR3 is 15 amino acids long. Here the CDR3 reads CSARGDPGTSGTQYF. Written as DNA, the CDR3 is TGCAGTGCTAGAGGAGACCCAGGGACTAGCGGGACCCAGTACTTC.

The rearrangement links TRBV6-2 or TRBV6-3 to TRBJ1-2; D might be TRBD1 (6 bases). The CDR3 consists of 14 residues. Trimming cost V 2 bases and J 3 bases, with 10 bases left between them. Germline values: CDR1 MNHEY, CDR2 SVGEGT. CDR3 region: CASSYDRSDYGYTF. CDR3 nucleotides: TGTGCCAGCAGTTACGACAGGTCTGACTATGGCTACACCTTC.

The rearrangement links TRBV10-3 to TRBJ2-4; D may be TRBD1 (6 bases). CDR1 and CDR2 from the germline V gene are ENHRY and SYGVKD. The CDR3 covers 12 residues. V shed 9 bases and J shed 15 bases, with 21 bases lying between them. The CDR3, as DNA: TGTGCCATAACGGACAGTTACAATGAGCGGTACTTC. Its protein is CAITDSYNERYF.

The rearrangement joins TRBV15 to TRBJ1-5; TRBD1 is a possible D gene (6 bases). Looked up from germline, CDR1 is LNHNV and CDR2 is YYDKDF (reference sequence). V lost 0 bases to trimming and J lost 3 bases, with 9 bases between them. CDR3 length equals 15 residues. In nucleotides, the CDR3 is TGTGCCACCAGCAGAGATAGGGGGTACAATCAGCCCCAGCATTTT. Translating gives CATSRDRGYNQPQHF.

This clonotype was found a few times. The chain has TRBV29-1 and TRBJ2-4; either TRBD1 or TRBD2 may supply D (5 bases each). CDR1 is SQVTM and CDR2 is ANQGSEA in the germline V gene. The CDR3 runs 16 residues. V lost 2 bases and J 4 bases, leaving 18 bases between the germline ends. Here the CDR3 DNA reads TGCAGCGTTGAATCGGGGACGGGCCGGGAAAAAAACATTCAGTACTTC. As protein: CSVESGTGREKNIQYF.

The chain recombines TRBV20-1 with TRBJ2-1; the D is unclear. The CDR3 consists of 12 residues. Trimming cost V 3 bases and J 8 bases, with 11 bases left between them. Germline lookup yields CDR1 DFQATT and CDR2 SNEGSKA (reference sequence). The DNA for the CDR3 is TGCAGTGCTAGCGGAGCCCAAGATGAGCAGTTCTTC. Its protein is CSASGAQDEQFF.

V usage is TRBV3-1 and J usage is TRBJ1-6; no definite D call. Trimming took off 5 bases at V and 8 bases at J, with 19 bases between the two ends. CDR3 length: 16 residues. CDR1 and CDR2 (germline): LGHDT, YNNKEL (reference sequence). This chain's CDR3 is CASSNQRAGFDSPLHF. CDR3 nucleotides: TGTGCCAGCAGCAACCAGAGGGCGGGTTTCGATTCACCCCTCCACTTT.

The rearrangement joins TRBV5-1 to TRBJ2-4; D is perhaps TRBD2 (5 bases). The CDR3 covers 13 residues. Per the germline V gene, CDR1 is SGHRS and CDR2 is YFSETQ. V was cut by 4 bases and J by 8 bases, with 13 bases left in between. The CDR3, as DNA: TGCGCCAGCAGCGCGAGGGTCACGGACATTCAGTACTTC. Its translation is CASSARVTDIQYF.

V and J are TRBV10-2 and TRBJ2-1; 9 nucleotides line up with TRBD2. J lost 7 bases, V lost 3 bases, and 7 bases had no gene match. Germline assignment: CDR1 WSHSY and CDR2 SAAADI. The CDR3 consists of 15 residues. The CDR3 DNA is TGCGCCAGCAGTGACGCGGCGGGGGGGCAGAATGAGCAGTTCTTC. It specifies CASSDAAGGQNEQFF.

A word on this clonotype: This may be a read error: a much more frequent sequence differs by one nucleotide. V and J are TRBV4-3 and TRBJ2-5; perhaps TRBD1 as D (7 bases). Looked up from germline, CDR1 is LGHNA and CDR2 is YSLEER. The V end lost 2 bases, the J end lost 4 bases, and 14 bases lay between the germline ends. CDR3 length: 15 residues. CDR3 DNA: TGCGCCAGCAGCCAATTCCAGGGGGGTGGAGAGACCCAGTACTTC. This translates into CASSQFQGGGETQYF.

With respect to this clonotype: Mismatch with germline at one junction end may stem from a read error. The chain carries TRBV27 and TRBJ2-3; 14 positions agree with TRBD2. CDR3 length: 22 amino acids. Germline V gives CDR1 MNHEY, CDR2 SMNVEV (reference sequence). This chain's CDR3 is CATSKGKHGLAGGLGSTDTLYF. Written as DNA, the CDR3 is TGTGCCACCTCAAAGGGGAAACACGGACTAGCGGGGGGTCTGGGGAGCACAGATACGCTGTATTTT.

This clonotype was observed a handful of times. The chain couples TRBV12-3 or TRBV12-4 to TRBJ1-2; D unclear. The ends were cut back, 7 bases at V and 8 bases at J, with 17 bases in the middle. This CDR3 region has 13 residues. The chain's CDR3 is CASTRTFIEGYTF. The CDR3 DNA reads as TGTGCCAGCACCCGGACCTTCATAGAGGGCTACACCTTC.